This T cell receptor (beta chain) was recovered during a study of response to subunit inactivated influenza vaccine. Trimming took off 4 bases at V and 7 bases at J, with 5 bases between the two ends. The CDR3 covers 12 residues. CDR1 is LGHDT, CDR2 YNNKEL, per germline (reference sequence). MiXCR was run by TCRdb on the RT-PCR reads, yielding one entry per CDR3 protein. The table includes roughly 570,000 distinct CDR3 sequences, about an eighth detected once. This TCR derives from a man aged 45 to 65 who received an inactivated influenza vaccine. The sample in question was PBMCs from blood, obtained around seven weeks after vaccination. The chain combines TRBV3-1 with TRBJ1-6; D not resolved. The CDR3 DNA follows: TGTGCCAGCAGCCCAATGAATTCACCCCTCCACTTT. Protein: CASSPMNSPLHF.